This T cell receptor (beta chain) is drawn from a study of blood T cell repertoires in COVID-19. In the study overall: The origin of the acute and convalescent COVID-19 samples was the United States, Italy and Spain.

The participants were between about 18 and 90 years old and came from some 23 US areas. The CDR3 is 14 amino acids. V was clipped by 4 bases and J by 2 bases, with 11 bases between them. Germline V lookup: CDR1 LGHDT, CDR2 YNNKEL (reference sequence). Original data processing: Amplification with reference gene primers provided the estimates of nucleated cell counts. Method: immunoSEQ multiplex PCR; TCRdb's copy keeps in-frame clones and lacks some. V, J and clone size derive from that table, while D and trimming were established from the DNA sequence. The sample yields 260,000 or so clones, more than 75% seen once.

This sequence joins TRBV3-1 (or the pseudogene TRBV3-2) and TRBJ2-5; TRBD1 might be the D (5 bases). The sample consisted of PBMCs or T cells enriched from blood (not recorded which). The clonotype comes from a man aged 18 to 30 who had recovered from COVID-19. The CDR3 bases are TGTGCCAGCAGCCCCTCAGGGTTACAAGAGACCCAGTACTTC. This sequence encodes CASSPSGLQETQYF.